The sequence of this T cell receptor beta chain was determined in a study of shared clonotypes between healthy human individuals. Across the study: CD4 naive and CD4 memory each took three plates per donor, while CD8 naive took two and CD8 memory one.

V shed 0 bases and J 4 bases; nucleotides not matched to a gene: 10. Per germline, CDR1 SGDLS and CDR2 YYNGEE. The CDR3 has 18 residues. Repertoires were generated with immunoSEQ multiplex PCR, while TCRdb's copy carries only in-frame clones and drops some. Among approximately 500,000 clones, 90% to 97% were seen once, and the ten largest hold approximately 0.062%. The chain has TRBV9 and TRBJ2-3; 11 bases match TRBD2. Sequenced sample: naive CD4+ T cells sorted from blood. The subset: CD45RA+ positively selected. This receptor was taken from a young woman in good health. CDR3 region: CASSVGSAGTSGADTQYF. The CDR3 DNA reads TGTGCCAGCAGCGTAGGATCCGCCGGGACTAGCGGAGCAGATACGCAGTATTTT.